This T cell receptor (beta chain) was observed in a study of T cells in Graves' hyperthyroidism and ophthalmopathy. This CDR3 contains 12 residues. Trimming cost V 4 bases and J 9 bases, with 9 bases left between them. As to this clonotype: Antigen unknown.

Amplification yielded TCR beta CDR3 regions, with RNA transcripts as the source. With the HTBI primer set, the TCR CDR3 went through a first round of RT-PCR. One entry per CDR3 protein results from TCRdb running MiXCR on the multiplex PCR reads. The sample lists about 770,000 distinct CDR3 sequences, 18% occurring once. Study-level results: Onset of ophthalmopathy came a median approximately 6.5 months after the model predicted it.

V and J are TRBV12-3 or TRBV12-4 and TRBJ1-4; D is uncertain. The sample comprised blood. The receptor's source is a woman in her forties or fifties with Graves' hyperthyroidism that later progressed to Graves' ophthalmopathy. Written as DNA, the CDR3 is TGTGCCAGCAGTTCAGTTCGAAAAAAACTGTTTTTT. Residues: CASSSVRKKLFF.